The text below deals with one TCR beta chain. This sample is drawn from a study of shared clonotypes between healthy human individuals. Sequencing used immunoSEQ multiplex PCR; TCRdb keeps in-frame clones, though not all of them. The data hold some 790,000 clones, with roughly two thirds observed a single time. The sequence was obtained from a woman in her thirties in good health. Sequencing used memory CD4+ T cells sorted from blood. Indicated subset: CD45RA-negative fraction.

The CDR3 nucleotides read TGTGCCTCCGACAGGGGAAGGAGGTCCTCCTACAATGAGCAGTTCTTC. Translating it yields CASDRGRRSSYNEQFF. The V call is TRBV5-8, the J call TRBJ2-1; TRBD1 agrees at 8 bases. The CDR3 loop spans 16 amino acids. Germline V gene data show CDR1 as SGHTS and CDR2 as YDEGEE. The trim removed 10 bases at V and 0 bases at J, leaving 12 bases unmatched. The variable domain in full, with the rest retrieved from reference TRBV5-8 and TRBJ2-1, is EAGVTQSPTHLIKTRGQQATLRCSPISGHTSVYWYQQALGLGLQFLLWYDEGEERNRGNFPPRFSGRQFPNYSSELNVNALELEDSALYLCASDRGRRSSYNEQFFGPGTRLTVL.